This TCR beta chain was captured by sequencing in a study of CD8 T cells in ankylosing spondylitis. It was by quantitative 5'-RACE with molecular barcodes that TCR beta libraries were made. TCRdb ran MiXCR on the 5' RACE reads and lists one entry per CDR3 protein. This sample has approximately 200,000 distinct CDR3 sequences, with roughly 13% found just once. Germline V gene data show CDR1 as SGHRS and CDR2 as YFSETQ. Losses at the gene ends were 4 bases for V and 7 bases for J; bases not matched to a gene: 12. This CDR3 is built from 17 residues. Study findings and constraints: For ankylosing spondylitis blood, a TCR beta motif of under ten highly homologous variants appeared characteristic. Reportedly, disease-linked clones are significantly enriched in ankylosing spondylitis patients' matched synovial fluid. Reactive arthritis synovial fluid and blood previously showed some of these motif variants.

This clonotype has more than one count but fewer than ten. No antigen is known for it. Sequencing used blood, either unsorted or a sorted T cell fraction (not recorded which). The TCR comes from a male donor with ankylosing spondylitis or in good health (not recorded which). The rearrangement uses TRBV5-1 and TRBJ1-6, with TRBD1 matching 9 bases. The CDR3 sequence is CASSPGPGQGWNSPLHF. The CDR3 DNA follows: TGCGCCAGCAGCCCGGGGCCGGGACAGGGTTGGAATTCACCCCTCCACTTT.